This T cell receptor (beta chain) was identified during a study of human T cells and chemical hapten exposure. About the study: Sensitization was performed using 2% DPC on a roughly 2 cm by roughly 2 cm upper inner arm skin site. Study-wide results and limits: Since the donors had alopecia, their immune response may not be the same as that of healthy people.

The sample's time point: patch test 1, 2 weeks after DPC sensitization. Treatment denoted: therapeutic diphenylcyclopropenone sensitization with weekly scalp DPC. The CDR3 covers 14 residues. The V gene end was trimmed by 3 bases and the J gene end by 5 bases; junction bases not matched to a gene: 0. Germline CDR1 is SGHNT and CDR2 is YENEEA. TCRdb reprocessed the RACE reads with MiXCR, giving one entry per CDR3 protein. The sample gives 80,000 to 100,000 distinct CDR3 sequences, around 12% of which show up once; approximately 2.1% is in the top ten. On this clonotype itself: Its matching antigen is unknown.

Sequences were derived from whole blood, sampled in connection with sensitization to the hapten diphenylcyclopropenone (DPC). V is TRBV11-3 and J is TRBJ1-6; 8 bases are shared with TRBD1. This TCR derives from a woman aged 40 to 50 with alopecia areata. Some clones in this sample may be carry-over from other donors' samples. CDR3 in amino acids: CASSLTGDNSPLHF. The CDR3 DNA reads as TGTGCCAGCAGCTTGACAGGGGATAATTCACCCCTCCACTTT.